This T cell receptor beta chain was retrieved from a study of T cells in Graves' hyperthyroidism and ophthalmopathy. The CDR3 regions of TCR beta were amplified from RNA transcripts. First-round RT-PCR targeting the TCR CDR3 was performed with the HTBI primer set. A single record per CDR3 protein comes from TCRdb applying MiXCR to the multiplex PCR reads. The repertoire holds nearly 750,000 distinct CDR3 sequences, roughly a third seen once, with around 32% in the top ten. Germline V lookup: CDR1 SGHRS, CDR2 YFSETQ. The CDR3 sequence is 16 residues long. V was shortened by 4 bases and J by 2 bases, with 19 bases between the two germline ends.

The V gene is TRBV5-1, the J gene TRBJ2-7; maybe TRBD1 (5 bases). The sample was blood. This receptor was obtained from a woman in her thirties or forties with Graves' hyperthyroidism. The CDR3 loop is CASSAEDSIPPYEQYF. The CDR3 DNA is TGCGCCAGCAGCGCAGAAGACAGCATCCCCCCCTACGAGCAGTACTTC.